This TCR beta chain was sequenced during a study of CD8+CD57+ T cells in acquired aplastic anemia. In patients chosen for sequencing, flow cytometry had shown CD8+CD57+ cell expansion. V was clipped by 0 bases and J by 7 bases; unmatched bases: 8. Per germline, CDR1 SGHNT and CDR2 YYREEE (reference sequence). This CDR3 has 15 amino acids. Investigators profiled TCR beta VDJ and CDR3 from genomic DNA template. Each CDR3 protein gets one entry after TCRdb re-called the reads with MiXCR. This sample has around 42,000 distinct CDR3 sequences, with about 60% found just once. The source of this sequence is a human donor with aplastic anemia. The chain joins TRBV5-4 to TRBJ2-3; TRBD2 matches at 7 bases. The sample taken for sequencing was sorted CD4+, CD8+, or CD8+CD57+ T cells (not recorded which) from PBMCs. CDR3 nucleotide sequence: TGTGCCAGCAGCTTGGTTGCAGGGAGGGTTCATACGCAGTATTTT. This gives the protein CASSLVAGRVHTQYF.